The 2 T cell receptor beta chains below come from one sample, sequenced in a study of T-cell reconstitution after alpha-beta-depleted transplantation in children. For TCRbeta, the library was prepared with unique molecular identifiers. TCRdb itself ran the PCR reads through MiXCR, one entry per CDR3 protein. This table has around 700,000 distinct CDR3 sequences, about 12% appearing once. Sample: PBMCs, taken before TCRalphabeta/CD19-depleted stem cell transplant. Source of these receptors: a girl aged 2 to 9 with congenital amegakaryocytic thrombocytopenia, due to receive a stem cell transplant.

This clonotype was observed at least ten times. This sequence joins TRBV20-1 and TRBJ2-1; D ambiguous. The CDR3 runs to 11 residues. Germline lookup yields CDR1 DFQATT and CDR2 SNEGSKA (reference sequence). V lost 1 base to trimming and J lost 8 bases, with 6 bases between them. DNA for the CDR3: TGCAGTGCTAGAGTGATCTATGAGCAGTTCTTC. Translated: CSARVIYEQFF.

The V and J genes are TRBV18 and TRBJ2-3; D is possibly TRBD1 (5 bases). The germline V and J ends were trimmed by 2 bases and 2 bases, with 5 bases remaining between them. Germline V gene sequence: CDR1 KGHSH, CDR2 LQKENI. This CDR3 is 13 amino acids long. The CDR3 is CASSPGATDTQYF. CDR3 sequence (DNA): TGTGCCAGCTCACCAGGGGCCACAGATACGCAGTATTTT.